This TCR beta chain was retrieved from a study of molecular identifiers for immune sequencing clone quantification. General study findings and limits: For effector cells, clones above 20 RNA copies held over 97% of molecules; for naive cells, under 1%.

TCRdb reprocessed the PCR reads with MiXCR, giving one entry per CDR3 protein. This repertoire shows about 640,000 distinct CDR3 sequences, approximately 20% found once; its top ten account for roughly 0.9%. Points on this clonotype: Its target is unknown.

The receptor comes from a human donor in good health. Some libraries in this study had Jurkat cell RNA spiked in. Sequencing used naive CD8+ T cells from blood, with Jurkat cell RNA spiked in. Subset in this sample: FACS-sorted CD8+CD4-CCR7+CD45RA+ naive T cells.

The chain's CDR3 is CASSQERTAYNEQFF. In DNA form, the CDR3 reads TGTGCCAGCAGCCAAGAAAGGACAGCCTACAATGAGCAGTTCTTC. The gene calls are TRBV3-1 and TRBJ2-1, with D possibly being TRBD1 (6 bases). Trimming pared 0 bases from V and 2 bases from J, leaving 8 bases between. The CDR3 extends over 15 amino acids. Per the germline V gene, CDR1 is LGHDT and CDR2 is YNNKEL (reference sequence).